Below are 25 T cell receptor beta chains sequenced from a single sample in a study of radiotherapy plus CTLA-4 blockade in lung cancer. Measured with immunoSEQ multiplex PCR; TCRdb has only the in-frame clones, and not every one. The data show about 60,000 clones, 77% seen once. The sequencing here drew on peripheral blood, taken from a patient treated with radiotherapy plus ipilimumab. The receptors here all came from a human donor with non-small cell lung cancer who had a partial response to radiotherapy plus ipilimumab.

This chain uses TRBV27 with TRBJ2-7, with TRBD1 matching over 11 bases. The CDR3 loop spans 13 amino acids. Germline trimming cut 6 bases from V and 7 bases from J; bases unmatched to any gene: 5. CDR1 is MNHEY, CDR2 SMNVEV, per germline (reference sequence). The CDR3 DNA sequence: TGTGCCAGCAGCCGGGACAGGGGGGTGGAGCAGTACTTC. It yields the protein CASSRDRGVEQYF.

The chain recombines TRBV9 with TRBJ2-3; 8 bases align to TRBD2. With 0 bases clipped from V and 4 bases from J, the junction kept 4 bases outside the gene matches. The length of the CDR3 is 15 residues. The V gene's germline CDR1 is SGDLS and CDR2 YYNGEE. The CDR3: CASSVDRGGPDTQYF. As DNA, the CDR3 is TGTGCCAGCAGCGTAGATCGGGGGGGGCCAGATACGCAGTATTTT.

This clone has more than one count but fewer than ten. This chain joins TRBV9 and TRBJ1-2; 10 bases map to TRBD1. Trimming removed 5 bases from V and 8 bases from J; junction bases left unmatched: 9. Looked up from germline, CDR1 is SGDLS and CDR2 is YYNGEE. The CDR3 consists of 14 residues. As DNA, the CDR3 is TGTGCCAGCAGAGATGACAGGGGGCGCGACGGCTACACCTTC. It encodes CASRDDRGRDGYTF. Variable domain in full (rest from reference TRBV9 and TRBJ1-2): DSGVTQTPKHLITATGQRVTLRCSPRSGDLSVYWYQQSLDQGLQFLIQYYNGEERAKGNILERFSAQQFPDLHSELNLSSLELGDSALYFCASRDDRGRDGYTFGSGTRLTVV.

The rearrangement joins TRBV7-6 to TRBJ1-4, with D unresolved. Germline lookup yields CDR1 SGHVS and CDR2 FNYEAQ. This CDR3 is 15 amino acids long. V lost 5 bases, J lost 0 bases, and 10 bases lay in between. CDR3 DNA sequence: TGTGCCAGCAGCAGAGGCCCTGCAACTAATGAAAAACTGTTTTTT. It translates to CASSRGPATNEKLFF.

This chain connects TRBV4-3 to TRBJ2-2, with D possibly TRBD1 on 6 matching bases. Trimming stripped 0 bases from V and 7 bases from J, with 12 bases between. Germline V lookup: CDR1 LGHNA, CDR2 YSLEER. The CDR3 contains 15 residues. Written as DNA, the CDR3 is TGCGCCAGCAGCCAAGACAGGGGATTCAGCGGGGAGCTGTTTTTT. It yields the protein CASSQDRGFSGELFF.

This clone came up once. The chain couples TRBV5-4 to TRBJ2-2; 8 bases are a match to TRBD1. Germline CDR1 is SGHNT and CDR2 is YYREEE (reference sequence). This CDR3 contains 16 residues. J lost 1 base, V lost 0 bases, and 2 bases had no gene match. As DNA, the CDR3 is TGTGCCAGCAGCTTGGCCGGGACAGGGAACACCGGGGAGCTGTTTTTT. Its protein product is CASSLAGTGNTGELFF.

In its sample, this clone was seen a few times. The rearrangement joins TRBV29-1 to TRBJ2-7, with 9 nucleotides matching TRBD1. After removal of 6 bases from V and 3 bases from J, the junction contained 12 bases not matched to a gene. CDR3 length: 15 amino acids. Germline V CDR1 and CDR2: SQVTM, ANQGSEA. The CDR3 nucleotides read TGCAGCGTGGAACCCGGGACAGGGAAGGACTACGAGCAGTACTTC. This encodes CSVEPGTGKDYEQYF.

The chain carries TRBV6-1 and TRBJ2-3; D is undetermined. The V and J ends lost 6 bases and 12 bases respectively, with 19 bases between them. Germline CDR1 is MNHNS and CDR2 is SASEGT. This CDR3 region has 13 residues. CDR3 nucleotide sequence: TGTGCCAGCAGGCAGCCCCCCGTGACTTCACAGTATTTT. As protein: CASRQPPVTSQYF.

The rearrangement uses TRBV14 and TRBJ2-5; TRBD2 is a possible D gene (5 bases). Germline CDR1 and CDR2: SGHDN and FVKESK. V lost 0 bases, J lost 4 bases, and 15 bases lay in between. This CDR3 spans 16 amino acids. The chain's CDR3 is CASSQDVPGVSETQYF. The CDR3 nucleotides are TGTGCCAGCAGCCAAGATGTTCCCGGGGTTTCAGAGACCCAGTACTTC.

The chain recombines TRBV30 with TRBJ2-4; D not certain. The germline V gene encodes CDR1 GTSNPN and CDR2 SVGIG (reference sequence). The V and J ends lost 0 bases and 8 bases respectively, with 5 bases between them. This CDR3 is built from 11 residues. CDR3 in amino acids: CAWSVSDIQYF. DNA of the CDR3: TGTGCCTGGAGTGTTTCTGACATTCAGTACTTC.

The chain employs TRBV6-6 and TRBJ1-1; the match to TRBD1 covers 7 bases. The CDR3 extends over 15 amino acids. V dropped 4 bases and J dropped 1; count of bases not matched to a gene: 6. Germline lookup yields CDR1 MNHNY and CDR2 SVGAGI (reference sequence). In nucleotides, the CDR3 is TGTGCCAGCAGTTCCCGACAGGGTGGGAACACTGAAGCTTTCTTT. Its translation: CASSSRQGGNTEAFF.

This chain uses TRBV11-2 with TRBJ1-5, with 8 nucleotides matching TRBD1. The CDR3 has 14 residues. J lost 4 bases, V lost 5 bases, and 4 bases had no gene match. CDR1 is SGHAT, CDR2 FQNNGV, per germline. The CDR3 reads CASSTGQGNQPQHF. CDR3 nucleotides: TGTGCCAGCAGCACCGGACAGGGAAATCAGCCCCAGCATTTT.

This clone was seen once. The CDR3, as DNA: TGTGCCATCAGGTCCCCTTCGGGACAGGGGGCTCGGGAGAACACTGAAGCTTTCTTT. Residues: CAIRSPSGQGARENTEAFF. This chain links TRBV10-3 with TRBJ1-1, with 12 bases matching TRBD1. The CDR3 loop spans 19 amino acids. From germline, CDR1 is ENHRY and CDR2 SYGVKD. Trimming at V came to 6 bases and at J to 1 base, leaving 15 bases not matched to a gene.

The chain is built from TRBV9 and TRBJ1-2; weak D call: TRBD1 (5 bases). This CDR3 has 14 residues. The germline V gene has CDR1 SGDLS and CDR2 YYNGEE. The V gene lost 0 bases and the J gene lost 7 bases, with 13 bases spanning the gap. The CDR3 DNA follows: TGTGCCAGCAGCGTAGGGAGGGGTGGGGCTGGCTACACCTTC. Amino acids: CASSVGRGGAGYTF.

This clone was recorded once. One junction end does not reproduce the germline sequence, and a read error may be involved. J is TRBJ1-6 and V is TRBV19; TRBD1 is a possible D gene (6 bases). This CDR3 has 13 amino acids. The germline gives CDR1 LNHDA, CDR2 SQIVND (reference sequence). In nucleotides, the CDR3 is TGTGCCAGTAGTATGCCGGGGGGGGCTCCTCTCGACTTT. It specifies CASSMPGGAPLDF.

This chain connects TRBV6-1 to TRBJ2-5, with a possible D match to TRBD1 (6 bases). The ends were cut back, 0 bases at V and 5 bases at J, with 13 bases in the middle. Germline V gives CDR1 MNHNS, CDR2 SASEGT. The CDR3 consists of 15 residues. Here the CDR3 DNA reads TGTGCCAGCAGTGAAGCTGGGGGCGGCTGGGAGACCCAGTACTTC. Protein sequence: CASSEAGGGWETQYF.

This clone appeared once. The V and J genes are TRBV7-9 and TRBJ2-5, with a weak D call TRBD1 (6 bases). The CDR3 has 14 residues. The germline V gene encodes CDR1 SEHNR and CDR2 FQNEAQ (reference sequence). The V gene lost 1 base and the J gene lost 5 bases, with 11 bases spanning the gap. The CDR3 spells CASSLDRDRETQYF. DNA for the CDR3: TGTGCCAGCAGCTTAGACAGGGATCGGGAGACCCAGTACTTC.

This chain links TRBV29-1 with TRBJ2-1; D not certain. The CDR3 consists of 12 residues. V lost 3 bases and J lost 2, with 5 bases in between. Germline V gene sequence: CDR1 SQVTM, CDR2 ANQGSEA. CDR3 loop: CSVEETYNEQFF. The CDR3 DNA follows: TGCAGCGTTGAGGAGACCTACAATGAGCAGTTCTTC.

The chain joins TRBV4-2 to TRBJ2-4; perhaps TRBD2 as D (5 bases). This CDR3 region has 17 residues. Per the germline V gene, CDR1 is LGHNA and CDR2 is YNFKEQ. Trimming shortened V by 0 bases and J by 8 bases, and 20 bases separated the two germline ends. DNA of the CDR3: TGTGCCAGCAGCCAAGATTGGGCTAGCTCCACCGGGGACATTCAGTACTTC. Its translation is CASSQDWASSTGDIQYF.

The chain recombines TRBV30 with TRBJ1-5; D possibly corresponds to TRBD1 (5 bases). The CDR3 has 14 residues. The germline V and J ends were trimmed by 6 bases and 0 bases, with 12 bases remaining between them. Germline V lookup: CDR1 GTSNPN, CDR2 SVGIG (reference sequence). The CDR3 bases are TGTGCCTGTCAAAGGGGCCCTAGCAATCAGCCCCAGCATTTT. This codes for CACQRGPSNQPQHF.

The V and J genes are TRBV9 and TRBJ1-2; TRBD1 matches at 7 bases. The CDR3 covers 17 residues. V was clipped by 0 bases and J by 2 bases; unmatched bases: 10. The germline V gene encodes CDR1 SGDLS and CDR2 YYNGEE. Written as DNA, the CDR3 is TGTGCCAGCAGCGTAGACCCCGGGACAGTAATAAACTATGGCTACACCTTC. Its translation: CASSVDPGTVINYGYTF.

The chain couples TRBV2 to TRBJ2-2; D not certain. The germline gives CDR1 SNHLY, CDR2 FYNNEI. The ends were cut back, 5 bases at V and 3 bases at J, with 13 bases in the middle. This CDR3 comprises 15 residues. For the CDR3, the DNA is TGTGCCAGCAGTAGATCAGACACCTACACCGGGGAGCTGTTTTTT. Protein: CASSRSDTYTGELFF.

The chain carries TRBV5-1 and TRBJ1-4; 8 nucleotides align to TRBD1. Germline CDR1 SGHRS, CDR2 YFSETQ. Trimming took 0 bases from V and 4 from J; bases not matched to a gene: 5. This CDR3 contains 16 residues. The CDR3 protein is CASSLGQGRINEKLFF. The CDR3 DNA sequence: TGCGCCAGCAGCTTGGGACAGGGGCGAATTAATGAAAAACTGTTTTTT.

The J gene is TRBJ1-2, the V gene TRBV9; TRBD1 matches 7 bases. The CDR3 length is 12 residues. With 0 bases clipped from V and 13 bases from J, the junction kept 6 bases outside the gene matches. Germline CDR1 is SGDLS and CDR2 is YYNGEE. The CDR3 spells CASSVDEGAATF. DNA of the CDR3: TGTGCCAGCAGCGTAGATGAGGGGGCGGCCACCTTC.

The chain employs TRBV27 and TRBJ1-5, with D uncertain. Trimming cost V 3 bases and J 5 bases, with 5 bases left between them. The CDR3 sequence is 12 residues long. Germline V gives CDR1 MNHEY, CDR2 SMNVEV (reference sequence). CDR3 sequence (DNA): TGTGCCAGCAGTTTTCCCGATCAGCCCCAGCATTTT. Protein product: CASSFPDQPQHF.